In its sample, the clone carrying this TCR beta chain was seen a few times. The sample originates from a study of human T cells and chemical hapten exposure. Per the original data handling: Ranging from roughly 23,224 to 700,000, TCR counts per sample had a median value of approximately 97,000. TCRdb independently ran MiXCR on the RACE reads; one entry per CDR3 protein. These V and J calls originate from TCRdb's pipeline instead of the authors' own analysis. The table lists approximately 60,000 distinct CDR3 sequences, approximately 9.9% of them singletons, with approximately 2% in the top ten. Documented time point: patch test 3, about 24 weeks after DPC sensitization. Treatment denoted: therapeutic diphenylcyclopropenone sensitization with weekly scalp DPC. Suited to DPC and affected by alopecia, the donors ranged from 18 to 70 years old. Germline V gene data show CDR1 as SQVTM and CDR2 as ANQGSEA. The CDR3 runs 15 residues. With 7 bases clipped from V and 1 base from J, the junction kept 13 bases outside the gene matches.

The sample was whole blood, taken in connection with sensitization to the hapten diphenylcyclopropenone (DPC). The J gene is TRBJ2-7, the V gene TRBV29-1; 7 bases agree with TRBD1. The sequence came from a woman aged 25 to 39 with alopecia areata. Some clones in this sample may be carry-over from other donors' samples. CDR3 bases: TGCAGCGCCGCCTCCCCACAGGGGCTTTCCTACGAGCAGTACTTC. This translates into CSAASPQGLSYEQYF.